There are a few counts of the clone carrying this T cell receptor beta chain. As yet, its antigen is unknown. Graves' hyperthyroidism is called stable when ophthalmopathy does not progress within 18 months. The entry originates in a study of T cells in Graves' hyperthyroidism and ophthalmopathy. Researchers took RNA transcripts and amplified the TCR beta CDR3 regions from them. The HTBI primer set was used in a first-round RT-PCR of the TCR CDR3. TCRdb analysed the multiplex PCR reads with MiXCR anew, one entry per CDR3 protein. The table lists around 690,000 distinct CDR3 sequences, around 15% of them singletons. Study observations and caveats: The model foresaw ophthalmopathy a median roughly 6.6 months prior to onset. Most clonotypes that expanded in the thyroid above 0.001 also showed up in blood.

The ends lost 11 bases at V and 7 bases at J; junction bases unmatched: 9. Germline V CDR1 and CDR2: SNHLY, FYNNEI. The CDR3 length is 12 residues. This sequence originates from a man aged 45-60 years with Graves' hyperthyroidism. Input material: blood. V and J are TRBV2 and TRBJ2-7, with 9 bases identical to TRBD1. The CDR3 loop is CAGRTGVEEQYF. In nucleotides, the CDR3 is TGTGCCGGACGGACAGGGGTGGAGGAGCAGTACTTC.